The source of this T cell receptor beta chain is a study of blood T cell repertoires in COVID-19. In the study overall: Samples representing acute and convalescent COVID-19 were sourced from the United States, Italy and Spain.

The data were produced by immunoSEQ multiplex PCR, yet TCRdb's version contains in-frame clones alone and is incomplete. In the table there are 210,000 or so clones, about 84% of which are singletons. J lost 8 bases, V lost 6 bases, and 6 bases had no gene match. The CDR3 length is 13 residues. Participants were aged about 18 to 100 years from roughly 25 US areas. A word on this clone: Other DNA sequences in this sample translate to the same CDR3.

The sample consisted of PBMCs or T cells enriched from blood (not recorded which). The J gene is TRBJ1-2, the V gene TRBV12-3 or TRBV12-4, with 10 bases matching TRBD1. The receptor was isolated from a man younger than 40 with acute COVID-19. The CDR3 DNA follows: TGTGCCAGCAGCGTAGGACAGGGGGGAGGCTACACCTTC. As protein: CASSVGQGGGYTF.